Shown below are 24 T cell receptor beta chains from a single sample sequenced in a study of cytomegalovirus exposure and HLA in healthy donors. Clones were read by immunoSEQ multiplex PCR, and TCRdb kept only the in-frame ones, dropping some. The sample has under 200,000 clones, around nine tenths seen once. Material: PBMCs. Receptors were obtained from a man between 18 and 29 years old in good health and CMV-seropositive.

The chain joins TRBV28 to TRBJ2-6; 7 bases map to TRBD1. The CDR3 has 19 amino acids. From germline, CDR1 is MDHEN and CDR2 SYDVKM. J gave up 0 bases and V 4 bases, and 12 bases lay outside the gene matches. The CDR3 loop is CASSSPRDSRGSGANVLTF. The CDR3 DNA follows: TGTGCCAGCAGTTCACCCCGGGACAGTAGGGGCTCTGGGGCCAACGTCCTGACTTTC.

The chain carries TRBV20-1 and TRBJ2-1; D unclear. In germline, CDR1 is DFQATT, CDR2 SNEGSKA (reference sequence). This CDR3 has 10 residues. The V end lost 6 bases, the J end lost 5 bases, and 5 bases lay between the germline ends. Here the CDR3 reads CSAANNEQFF. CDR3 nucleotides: TGCAGTGCAGCAAACAATGAGCAGTTCTTC.

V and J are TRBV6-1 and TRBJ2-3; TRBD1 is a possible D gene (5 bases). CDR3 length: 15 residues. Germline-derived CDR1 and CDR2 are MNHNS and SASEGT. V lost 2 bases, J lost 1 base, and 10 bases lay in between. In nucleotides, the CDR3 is TGTGCCAGCAGTGAAAGGACAATTCGCACAGATACGCAGTATTTT. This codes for CASSERTIRTDTQYF.

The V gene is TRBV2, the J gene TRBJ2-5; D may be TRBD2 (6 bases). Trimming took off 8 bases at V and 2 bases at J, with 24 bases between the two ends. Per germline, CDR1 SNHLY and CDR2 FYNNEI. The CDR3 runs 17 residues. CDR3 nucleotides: TGTGCCAGCCTAGCGTTCAGGGCCGGGGCCTTACAAGAGACCCAGTACTTC. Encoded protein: CASLAFRAGALQETQYF.

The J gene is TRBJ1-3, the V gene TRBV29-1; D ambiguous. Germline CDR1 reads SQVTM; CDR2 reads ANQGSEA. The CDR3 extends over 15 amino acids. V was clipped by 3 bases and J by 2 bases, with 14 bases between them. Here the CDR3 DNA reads TGCAGCGTTGAGGAGGCCATGAGGCCTGGAAACACCATATATTTT. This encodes CSVEEAMRPGNTIYF.

The CDR3 loop reads CASSRTSGSTGEQFF. The CDR3 DNA follows: TGTGCCAGCAGTCGGACTAGCGGGAGTACCGGTGAGCAGTTCTTC. The chain employs TRBV6-5 and TRBJ2-1; 13 positions agree with TRBD2. Germline assignment: CDR1 MNHEY and CDR2 SVGAGI. After removal of 5 bases from V and 9 bases from J, the junction contained 7 bases not matched to a gene. This CDR3 is 15 amino acids long.

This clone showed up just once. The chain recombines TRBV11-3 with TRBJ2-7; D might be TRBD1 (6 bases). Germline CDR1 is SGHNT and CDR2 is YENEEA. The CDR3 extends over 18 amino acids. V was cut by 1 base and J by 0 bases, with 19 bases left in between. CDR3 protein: CASSLGDRMQPVSYEQYF. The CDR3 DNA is TGTGCCAGCAGCTTAGGCGACAGGATGCAACCCGTCTCCTACGAGCAGTACTTC. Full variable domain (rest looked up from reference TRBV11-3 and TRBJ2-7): EAGVVQSPRYKIIEKKQPVAFWCNPISGHNTLYWYLQNLGQGPELLIRYENEEAVDDSQLPKDRFSAERLKGVDSTLKIQPAELGDSAVYLCASSLGDRMQPVSYEQYFGPGTRLTVT.

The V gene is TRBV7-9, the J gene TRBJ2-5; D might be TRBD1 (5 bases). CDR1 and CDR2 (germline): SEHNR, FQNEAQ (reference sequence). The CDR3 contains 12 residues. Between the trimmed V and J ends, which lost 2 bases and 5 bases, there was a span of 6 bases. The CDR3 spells CASSLSGETQYF. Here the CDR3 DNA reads TGTGCCAGCAGCTTATCAGGGGAGACCCAGTACTTC.

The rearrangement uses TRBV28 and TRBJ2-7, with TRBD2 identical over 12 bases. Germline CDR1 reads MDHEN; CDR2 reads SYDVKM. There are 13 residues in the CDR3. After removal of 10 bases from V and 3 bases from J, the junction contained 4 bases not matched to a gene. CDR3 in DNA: TGTGCCACCTCGACTAGCGGGAGCTACGAGCAGTACTTC. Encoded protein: CATSTSGSYEQYF.

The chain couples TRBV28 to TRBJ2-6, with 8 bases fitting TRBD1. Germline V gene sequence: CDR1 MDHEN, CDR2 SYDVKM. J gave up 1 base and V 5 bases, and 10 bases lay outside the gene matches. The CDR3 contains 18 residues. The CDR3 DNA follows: TGTGCCAGCAGTCTACGGACAGGGAAGGGGTCTGGGGCCAACGTCCTGACTTTC. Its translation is CASSLRTGKGSGANVLTF.

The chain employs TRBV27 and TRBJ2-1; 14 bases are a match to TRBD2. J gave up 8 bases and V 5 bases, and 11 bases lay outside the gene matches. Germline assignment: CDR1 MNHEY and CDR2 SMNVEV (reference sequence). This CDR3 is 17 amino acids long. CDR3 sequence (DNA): TGTGCCAGCAGTCTAGGGCCAGGACTAGCGGGGGGCCATGAGCAGTTCTTC. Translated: CASSLGPGLAGGHEQFF.

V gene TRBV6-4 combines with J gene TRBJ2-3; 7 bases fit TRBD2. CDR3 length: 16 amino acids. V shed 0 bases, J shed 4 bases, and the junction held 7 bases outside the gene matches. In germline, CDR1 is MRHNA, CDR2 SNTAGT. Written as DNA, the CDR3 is TGTGCCAGCAGTGACTCGGGCGGGAGTCGATCAGATACGCAGTATTTT. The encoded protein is CASSDSGGSRSDTQYF.

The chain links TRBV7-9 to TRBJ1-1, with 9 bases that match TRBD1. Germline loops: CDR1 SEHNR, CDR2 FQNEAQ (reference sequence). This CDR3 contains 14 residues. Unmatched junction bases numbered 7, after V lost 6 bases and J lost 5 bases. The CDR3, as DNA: TGTGCCAGCAGGCCACAGGGGGCGCGGACTGAAGCTTTCTTT. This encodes CASRPQGARTEAFF. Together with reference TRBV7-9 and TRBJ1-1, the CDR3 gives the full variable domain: DTGVSQNPRHKITKRGQNVTFRCDPISEHNRLYWYRQTLGQGPEFLTYFQNEAQLEKSRLLSDRFSAERPKGSFSTLEIQRTEQGDSAMYLCASRPQGARTEAFFGQGTRLTVV.

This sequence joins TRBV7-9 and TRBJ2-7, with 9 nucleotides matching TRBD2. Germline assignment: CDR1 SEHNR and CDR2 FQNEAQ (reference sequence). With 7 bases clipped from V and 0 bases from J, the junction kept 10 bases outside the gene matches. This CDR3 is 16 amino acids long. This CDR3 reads CASNMPGLAASYEQYF. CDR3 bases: TGTGCCAGCAACATGCCGGGACTAGCAGCCTCCTACGAGCAGTACTTC.

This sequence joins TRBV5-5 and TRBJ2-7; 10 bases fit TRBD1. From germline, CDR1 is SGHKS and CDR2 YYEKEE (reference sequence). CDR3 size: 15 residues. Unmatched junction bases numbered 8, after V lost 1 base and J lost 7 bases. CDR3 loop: CASSLSRDRGLEQYF. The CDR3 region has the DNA TGTGCCAGCAGCTTGTCGAGGGACAGGGGTCTTGAGCAGTACTTC.

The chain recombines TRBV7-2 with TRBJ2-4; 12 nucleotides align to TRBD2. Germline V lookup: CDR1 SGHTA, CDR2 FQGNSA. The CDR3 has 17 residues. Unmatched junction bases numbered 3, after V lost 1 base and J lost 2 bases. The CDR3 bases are TGTGCCAGCAGCTTAGGGGGACTAGCGGGCACCAAAAACATTCAGTACTTC. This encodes CASSLGGLAGTKNIQYF.

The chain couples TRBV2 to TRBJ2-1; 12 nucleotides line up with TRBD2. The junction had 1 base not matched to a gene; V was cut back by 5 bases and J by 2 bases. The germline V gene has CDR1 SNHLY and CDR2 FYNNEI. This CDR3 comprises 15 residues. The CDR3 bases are TGTGCCAGCAGTTCTAGCGGGAGGGCCTACAATGAGCAGTTCTTC. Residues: CASSSSGRAYNEQFF.

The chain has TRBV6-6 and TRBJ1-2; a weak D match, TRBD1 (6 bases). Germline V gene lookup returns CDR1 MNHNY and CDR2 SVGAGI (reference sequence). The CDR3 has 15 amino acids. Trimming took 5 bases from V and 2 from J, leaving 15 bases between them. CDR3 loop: CASSDRGDNNYGYTF. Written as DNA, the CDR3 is TGTGCCAGCAGTGACCGGGGGGACAACAACTATGGCTACACCTTC.

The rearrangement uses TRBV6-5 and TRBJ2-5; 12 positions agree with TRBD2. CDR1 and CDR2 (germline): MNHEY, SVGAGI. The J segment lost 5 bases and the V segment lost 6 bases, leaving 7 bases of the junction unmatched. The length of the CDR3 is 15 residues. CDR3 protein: CASSLTSGSYETQYF. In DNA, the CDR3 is TGTGCCAGCAGCCTGACTAGCGGGAGTTATGAGACCCAGTACTTC.

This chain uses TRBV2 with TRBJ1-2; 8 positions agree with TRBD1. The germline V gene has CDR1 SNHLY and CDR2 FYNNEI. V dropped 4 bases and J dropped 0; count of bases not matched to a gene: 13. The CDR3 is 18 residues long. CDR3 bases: TGTGCCAGCAGTGTGGCCGGACAGGGAGACCTTACTAACTATGGCTACACCTTC. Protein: CASSVAGQGDLTNYGYTF.

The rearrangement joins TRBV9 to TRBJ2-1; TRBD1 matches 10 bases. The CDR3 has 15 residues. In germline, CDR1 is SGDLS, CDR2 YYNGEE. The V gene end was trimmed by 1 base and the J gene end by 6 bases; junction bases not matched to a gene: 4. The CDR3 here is CASSVSWTGGNEQFF. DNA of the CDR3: TGTGCCAGCAGCGTATCTTGGACAGGGGGCAATGAGCAGTTCTTC.

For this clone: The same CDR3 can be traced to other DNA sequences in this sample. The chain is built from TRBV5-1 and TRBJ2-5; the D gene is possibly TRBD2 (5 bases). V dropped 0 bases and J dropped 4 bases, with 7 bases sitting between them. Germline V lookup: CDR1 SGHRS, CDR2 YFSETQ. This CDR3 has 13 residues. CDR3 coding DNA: TGCGCCAGCAGCTTGGTTCGGGGAGAGACCCAGTACTTC. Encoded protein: CASSLVRGETQYF.

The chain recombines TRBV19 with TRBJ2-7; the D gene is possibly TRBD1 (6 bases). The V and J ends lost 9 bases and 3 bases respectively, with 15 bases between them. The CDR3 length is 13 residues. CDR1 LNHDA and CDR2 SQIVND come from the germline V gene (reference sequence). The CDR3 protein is CASQQGSIYEQYF. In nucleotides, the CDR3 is TGTGCCAGCCAGCAGGGGAGTATCTACGAGCAGTACTTC.

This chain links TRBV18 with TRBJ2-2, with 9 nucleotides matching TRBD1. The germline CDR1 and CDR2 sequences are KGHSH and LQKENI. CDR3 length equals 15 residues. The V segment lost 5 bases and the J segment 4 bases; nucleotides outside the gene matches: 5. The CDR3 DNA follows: TGTGCCAGCTCAGAGGACAGGGGAGGCACCGGGGAGCTGTTTTTT. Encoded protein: CASSEDRGGTGELFF.